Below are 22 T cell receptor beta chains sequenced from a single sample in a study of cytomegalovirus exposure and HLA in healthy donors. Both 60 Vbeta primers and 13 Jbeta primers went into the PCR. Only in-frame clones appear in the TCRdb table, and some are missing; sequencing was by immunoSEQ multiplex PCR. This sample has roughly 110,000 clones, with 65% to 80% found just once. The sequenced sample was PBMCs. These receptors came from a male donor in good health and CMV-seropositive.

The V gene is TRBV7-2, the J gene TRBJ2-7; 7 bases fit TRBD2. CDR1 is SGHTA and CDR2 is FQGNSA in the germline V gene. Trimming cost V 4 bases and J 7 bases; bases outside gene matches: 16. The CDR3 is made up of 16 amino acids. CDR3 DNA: TGTGCCAGCAGCTCCGCGTCGGGCAGCGGGACTGGTGAGCAGTACTTC. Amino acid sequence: CASSSASGSGTGEQYF.

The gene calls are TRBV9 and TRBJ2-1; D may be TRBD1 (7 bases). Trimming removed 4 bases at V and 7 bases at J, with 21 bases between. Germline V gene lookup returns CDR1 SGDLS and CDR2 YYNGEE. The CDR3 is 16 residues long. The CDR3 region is CASSYDFGGGGNEQFF. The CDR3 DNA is TGTGCCAGCAGCTACGATTTCGGAGGGGGCGGGAATGAGCAGTTCTTC.

The CDR3 nucleotides read TGCAGCGTAGGAGGGGGGGAGAGGAGCTACGAGCAGTACTTC. Protein: CSVGGGERSYEQYF. The V gene is TRBV29-1, the J gene TRBJ2-7; TRBD2 might be the D (7 bases). Germline V gene data show CDR1 as SQVTM and CDR2 as ANQGSEA. The CDR3 totals 14 residues. With 6 bases removed from V and 3 bases from J, the gap between germline ends came to 18 bases.

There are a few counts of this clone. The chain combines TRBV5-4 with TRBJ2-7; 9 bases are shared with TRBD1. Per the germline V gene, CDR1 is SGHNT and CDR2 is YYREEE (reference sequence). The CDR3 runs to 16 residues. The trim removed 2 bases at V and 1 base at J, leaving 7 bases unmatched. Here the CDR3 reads CASSFRPGQGSYEQYF. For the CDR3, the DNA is TGTGCCAGCAGCTTTCGTCCGGGACAGGGATCCTACGAGCAGTACTTC.

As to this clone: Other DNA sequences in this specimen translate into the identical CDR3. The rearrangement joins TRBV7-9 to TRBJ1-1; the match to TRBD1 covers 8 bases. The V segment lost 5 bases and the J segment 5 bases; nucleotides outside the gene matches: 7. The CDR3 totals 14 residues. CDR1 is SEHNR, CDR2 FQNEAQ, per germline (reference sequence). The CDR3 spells CASSPGQGWTEAFF. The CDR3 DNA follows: TGTGCCAGCAGCCCCGGACAGGGTTGGACTGAAGCTTTCTTT.

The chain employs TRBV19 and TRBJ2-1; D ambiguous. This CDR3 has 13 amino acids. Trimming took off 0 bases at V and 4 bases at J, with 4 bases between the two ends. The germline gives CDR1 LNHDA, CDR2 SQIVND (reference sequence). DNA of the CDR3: TGTGCCAGTAGTATAGACCAGTACAATGAGCAGTTCTTC. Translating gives CASSIDQYNEQFF.

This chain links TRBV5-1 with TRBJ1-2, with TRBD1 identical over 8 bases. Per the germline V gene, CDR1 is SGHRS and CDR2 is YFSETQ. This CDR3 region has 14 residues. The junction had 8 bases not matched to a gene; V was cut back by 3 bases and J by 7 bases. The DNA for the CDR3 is TGCGCCAGCAGCTCTGACAGGGGTGGCTCTGGCTACACCTTC. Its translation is CASSSDRGGSGYTF.

The CDR3 DNA is TGTGCCAGCAGTGAAAGTGGGCAGCCTAACGCTGAAGCTTTCTTT. Residues: CASSESGQPNAEAFF. The J gene is TRBJ1-1, the V gene TRBV25-1; D remains unclear. CDR3 length equals 15 residues. Trimming removed 2 bases at V and 6 bases at J, with 16 bases between. Germline-derived CDR1 and CDR2 are MGHDK and SYGVNS. The full variable domain, rest sourced from reference TRBV25-1 and TRBJ1-1, is EADIYQTPRYLVIGTGKKITLECSQTMGHDKMYWYQQDPGMELHLIHYSYGVNSTEKGDLSSESTVSRIRTEHFPLTLESARPSHTSQYLCASSESGQPNAEAFFGQGTRLTVV.

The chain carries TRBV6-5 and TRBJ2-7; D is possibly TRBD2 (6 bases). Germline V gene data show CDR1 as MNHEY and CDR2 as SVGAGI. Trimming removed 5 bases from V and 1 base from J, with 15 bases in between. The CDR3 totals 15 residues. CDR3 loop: CASSAPGELSYEQYF. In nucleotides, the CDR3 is TGTGCCAGCAGTGCTCCGGGAGAGTTATCCTACGAGCAGTACTTC.

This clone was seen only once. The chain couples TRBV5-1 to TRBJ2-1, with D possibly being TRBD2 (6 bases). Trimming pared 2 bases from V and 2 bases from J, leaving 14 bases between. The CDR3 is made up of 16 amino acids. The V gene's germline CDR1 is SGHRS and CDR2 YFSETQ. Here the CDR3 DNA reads TGCGCCAGCAGCTTAGGAGGGGACGTCACCTACAATGAGCAGTTCTTC. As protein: CASSLGGDVTYNEQFF.

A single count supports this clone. CDR3 nucleotides: TGTGCCAGCAGCTTAGCGGGCAGACCAACTAATGAAAAACTGTTTTTT. The encoded protein is CASSLAGRPTNEKLFF. The V and J genes are TRBV7-2 and TRBJ1-4; unclear D gene. The V gene lost 0 bases and the J gene lost 0 bases, with 8 bases spanning the gap. Per the germline V gene, CDR1 is SGHTA and CDR2 is FQGNSA. This CDR3 contains 16 residues. Drawing the rest from reference TRBV7-2 and TRBJ1-4, the complete variable domain is GAGVSQSPSNKVTEKGKDVELRCDPISGHTALYWYRQSLGQGLEFLIYFQGNSAPDKSGLPSDRFSAERTGGSVSTLTIQRTQQEDSAVYLCASSLAGRPTNEKLFFGSGTQLSVL.

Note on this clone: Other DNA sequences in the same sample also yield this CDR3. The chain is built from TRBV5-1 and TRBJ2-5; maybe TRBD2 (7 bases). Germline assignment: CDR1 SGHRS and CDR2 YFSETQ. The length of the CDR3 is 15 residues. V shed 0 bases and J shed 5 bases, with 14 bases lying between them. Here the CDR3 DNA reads TGCGCCAGCAGCTTGGGGGCGGGGGCGGAGGAGACCCAGTACTTC. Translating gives CASSLGAGAEETQYF.

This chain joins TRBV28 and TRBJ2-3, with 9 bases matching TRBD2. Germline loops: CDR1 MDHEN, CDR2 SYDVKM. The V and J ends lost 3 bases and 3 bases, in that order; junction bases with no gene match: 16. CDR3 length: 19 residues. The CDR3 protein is CASSFSSGDVGVITDTQYF. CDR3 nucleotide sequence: TGTGCCAGCAGTTTTTCTAGCGGGGACGTCGGGGTAATAACAGATACGCAGTATTTT.

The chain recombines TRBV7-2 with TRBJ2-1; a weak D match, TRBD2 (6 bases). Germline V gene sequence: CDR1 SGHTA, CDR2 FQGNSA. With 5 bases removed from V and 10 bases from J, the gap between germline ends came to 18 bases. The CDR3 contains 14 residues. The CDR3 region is CASSGLREAGEQFF. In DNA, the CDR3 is TGTGCCAGCAGCGGGTTGCGGGAAGCTGGGGAGCAGTTCTTC.

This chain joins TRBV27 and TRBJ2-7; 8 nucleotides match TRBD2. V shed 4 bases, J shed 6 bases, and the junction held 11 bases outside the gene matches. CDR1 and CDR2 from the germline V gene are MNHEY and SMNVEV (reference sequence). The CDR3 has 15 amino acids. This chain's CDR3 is CASSSPILTSGEQYF. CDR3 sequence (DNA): TGTGCCAGCAGTTCACCAATACTAACTAGCGGCGAGCAGTACTTC.

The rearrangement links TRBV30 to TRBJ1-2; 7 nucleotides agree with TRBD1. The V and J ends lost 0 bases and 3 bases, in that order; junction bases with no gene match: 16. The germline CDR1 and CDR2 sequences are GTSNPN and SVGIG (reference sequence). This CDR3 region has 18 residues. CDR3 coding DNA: TGTGCCTGGAGTGTCATACTACAGGGGCGCCCGCGGCACTATGGCTACACCTTC. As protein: CAWSVILQGRPRHYGYTF.

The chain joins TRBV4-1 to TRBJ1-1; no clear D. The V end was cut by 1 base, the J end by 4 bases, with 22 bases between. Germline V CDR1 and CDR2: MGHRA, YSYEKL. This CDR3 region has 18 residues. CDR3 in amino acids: CASSQGPVKGVSGTEAFF. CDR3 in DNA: TGCGCCAGCAGCCAAGGTCCTGTAAAGGGAGTGTCGGGCACTGAAGCTTTCTTT.

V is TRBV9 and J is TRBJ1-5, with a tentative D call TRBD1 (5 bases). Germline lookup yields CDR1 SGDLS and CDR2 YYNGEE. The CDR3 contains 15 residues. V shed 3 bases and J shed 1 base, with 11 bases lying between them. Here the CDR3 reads CASSDRRTSNQPQHF. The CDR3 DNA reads TGTGCCAGCAGCGACAGGAGAACGAGCAATCAGCCCCAGCATTTT.

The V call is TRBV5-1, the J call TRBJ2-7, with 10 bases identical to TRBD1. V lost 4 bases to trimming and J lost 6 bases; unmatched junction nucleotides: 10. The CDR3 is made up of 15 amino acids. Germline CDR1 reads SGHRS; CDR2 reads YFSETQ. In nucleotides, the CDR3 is TGCGCCAGCAGCGTGGACAGGGGGAGGGATGGCGAGCAGTACTTC. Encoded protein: CASSVDRGRDGEQYF.

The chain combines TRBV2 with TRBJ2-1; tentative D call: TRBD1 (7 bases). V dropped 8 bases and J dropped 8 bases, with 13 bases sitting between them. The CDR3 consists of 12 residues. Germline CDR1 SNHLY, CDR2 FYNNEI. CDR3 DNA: TGTGCCAGCGTCAGGGGGGCGTATGAGCAGTTCTTC. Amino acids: CASVRGAYEQFF.

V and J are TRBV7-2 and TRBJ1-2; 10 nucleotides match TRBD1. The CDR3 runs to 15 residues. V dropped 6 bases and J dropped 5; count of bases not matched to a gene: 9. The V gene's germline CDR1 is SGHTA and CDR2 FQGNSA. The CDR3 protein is CASSITMDRGYGYTF. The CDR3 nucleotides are TGTGCCAGCAGTATAACCATGGACAGGGGGTATGGCTACACCTTC.

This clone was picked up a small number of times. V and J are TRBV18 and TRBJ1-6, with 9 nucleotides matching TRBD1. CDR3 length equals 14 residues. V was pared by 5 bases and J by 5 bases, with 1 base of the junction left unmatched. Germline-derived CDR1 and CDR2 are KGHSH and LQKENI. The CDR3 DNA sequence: TGTGCCAGCTCAAGGACAGGGGATAATTCACCCCTCCACTTT. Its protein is CASSRTGDNSPLHF.